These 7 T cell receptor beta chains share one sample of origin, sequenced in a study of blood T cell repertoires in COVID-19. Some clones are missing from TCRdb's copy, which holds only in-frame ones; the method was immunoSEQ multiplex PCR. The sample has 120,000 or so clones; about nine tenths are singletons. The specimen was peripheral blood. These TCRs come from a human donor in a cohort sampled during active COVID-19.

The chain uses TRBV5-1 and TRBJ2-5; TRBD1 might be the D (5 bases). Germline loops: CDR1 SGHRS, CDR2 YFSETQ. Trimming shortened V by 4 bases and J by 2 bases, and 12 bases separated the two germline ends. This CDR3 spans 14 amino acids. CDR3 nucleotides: TGCGCCAGCAGCCTCGGTGCAGGGCAAGAGACCCAGTACTTC. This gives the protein CASSLGAGQETQYF.

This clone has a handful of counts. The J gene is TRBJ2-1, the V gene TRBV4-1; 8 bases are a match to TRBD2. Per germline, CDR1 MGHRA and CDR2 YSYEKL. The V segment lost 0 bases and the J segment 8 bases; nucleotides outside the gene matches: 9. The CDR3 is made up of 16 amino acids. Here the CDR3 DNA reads TGCGCCAGCAGCCAAGAAGTACCGGGACTAGTACATGAGCAGTTCTTC. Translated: CASSQEVPGLVHEQFF.

The CDR3: CASTPRGLGDTQYF. The DNA of the CDR3 is TGTGCCAGCACCCCGCGGGGGCTAGGCGATACGCAGTATTTT. The rearrangement uses TRBV9 and TRBJ2-3; D possibly corresponds to TRBD2 (7 bases). Germline CDR1 and CDR2: SGDLS and YYNGEE. The CDR3 sequence is 14 residues long. V dropped 6 bases and J dropped 6 bases, with 17 bases sitting between them. The full variable domain, in which reference TRBV9 and TRBJ2-3 provide the parts outside the CDR3, is DSGVTQTPKHLITATGQRVTLRCSPRSGDLSVYWYQQSLDQGLQFLIQYYNGEERAKGNILERFSAQQFPDLHSELNLSSLELGDSALYFCASTPRGLGDTQYFGPGTRLTVL.

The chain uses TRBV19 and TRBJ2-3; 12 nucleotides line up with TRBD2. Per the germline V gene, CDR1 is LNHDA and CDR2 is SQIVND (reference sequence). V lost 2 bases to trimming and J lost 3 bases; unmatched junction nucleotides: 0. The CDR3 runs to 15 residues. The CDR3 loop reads CASSILAGGTDTQYF. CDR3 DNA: TGTGCCAGTAGTATACTAGCGGGAGGGACAGATACGCAGTATTTT.

The CDR3 region has the DNA TGTGCCAGCAGACTCACAGATACGCAGTATTTT. It is translated as CASRLTDTQYF. The chain couples TRBV13 to TRBJ2-3, with D hard to call. Trimming shortened V by 6 bases and J by 2 bases, and 3 bases separated the two germline ends. The germline gives CDR1 PRHDT, CDR2 FYEKMQ (reference sequence). CDR3 length equals 11 residues.

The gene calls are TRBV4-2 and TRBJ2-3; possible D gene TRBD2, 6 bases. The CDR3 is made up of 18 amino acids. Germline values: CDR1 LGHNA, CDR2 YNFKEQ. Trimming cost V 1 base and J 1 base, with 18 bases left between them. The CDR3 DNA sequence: TGTGCCAGCAGCCAAGCCGAGGCGGGACGGGGTCGCACAGATACGCAGTATTTT. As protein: CASSQAEAGRGRTDTQYF.

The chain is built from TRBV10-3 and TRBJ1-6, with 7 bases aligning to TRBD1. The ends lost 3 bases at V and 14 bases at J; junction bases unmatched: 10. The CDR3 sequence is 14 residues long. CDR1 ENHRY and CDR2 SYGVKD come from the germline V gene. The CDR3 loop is CAISERDSGSTLHF. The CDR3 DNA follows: TGTGCCATCAGTGAAAGGGACAGCGGGTCCACCCTCCACTTT.